This note documents a single T cell receptor beta chain sequence. Its antigen remains unidentified. Primers used in a second PCR of roughly 6 to 11 cycles were a sample-barcoded 5' primer and a J-beta primer mix. Each cDNA was tagged by a template-switch adaptor containing 12 random nucleotides. A single record per CDR3 protein comes from TCRdb applying MiXCR to the 5' RACE reads. This sample has more than 1.4 million distinct CDR3 sequences, with 42% found just once. The entry originates in a study of blood T cells in healthy people across ages. Study-wide background: Template-switching capture recovered about one barcoded beta molecule per two T cells.

V lost 7 bases and J 4 bases, leaving 14 bases between the germline ends. The CDR3 is made up of 14 amino acids. Per germline, CDR1 LNHDA and CDR2 SQIVND (reference sequence). Overall study findings and caveats: Estimates drawn from one million T cells were deemed to understate diversity. Diversity of TCR beta correlated strongly with naive T cell percentage.

This rearrangement joins TRBV19 to TRBJ1-5; D unclear. Sequenced input: blood. This receptor was obtained from a woman under 30 in good health. The CDR3 nucleotides are TGTGCCAGTACCCCCGACGGTGGGAATCAGCCCCAGCATTTT. As protein: CASTPDGGNQPQHF. Variable domain in full (rest from reference TRBV19 and TRBJ1-5): DGGITQSPKYLFRKEGQNVTLSCEQNLNHDAMYWYRQDPGQGLRLIYYSQIVNDFQKGDIAEGYSVSREKKESFPLTVTSAQKNPTAFYLCASTPDGGNQPQHFGDGTRLSIL.